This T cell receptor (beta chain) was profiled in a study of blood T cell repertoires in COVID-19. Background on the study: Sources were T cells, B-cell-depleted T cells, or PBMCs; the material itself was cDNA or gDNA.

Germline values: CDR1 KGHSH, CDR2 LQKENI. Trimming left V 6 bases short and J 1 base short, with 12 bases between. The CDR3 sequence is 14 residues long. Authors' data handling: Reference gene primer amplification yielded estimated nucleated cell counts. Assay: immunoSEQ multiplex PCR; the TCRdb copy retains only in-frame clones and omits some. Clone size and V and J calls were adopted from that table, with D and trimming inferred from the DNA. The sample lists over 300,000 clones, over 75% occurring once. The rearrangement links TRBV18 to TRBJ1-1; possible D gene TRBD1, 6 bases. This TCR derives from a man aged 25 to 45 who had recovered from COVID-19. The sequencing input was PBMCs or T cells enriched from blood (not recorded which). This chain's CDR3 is CASSPGESNTEAFF. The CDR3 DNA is TGTGCCAGCTCCCCAGGGGAGTCGAACACTGAAGCTTTCTTT.